This is a list of T cell receptor beta chains from one sample in a study of T cells after yellow fever vaccination. MiXCR was run by TCRdb on the 5' RACE reads, yielding one entry per CDR3 protein. This repertoire shows just over 300,000 distinct CDR3 sequences, roughly 4% found once; its top ten account for about 20%. Sample: PBMCs, taken on the day of the yellow fever booster vaccination. These TCRs come from a man aged 18 to 30 who received the YFV17D yellow fever vaccine. CDR3s include the opening cysteine and the closing phenylalanine or tryptophan. A D gene is named only where the DNA matches it firmly. Expanded clones are given a class, and other clones once, few, many or no size at all.

J: TRBJ2-1; V: TRBV5-1; D: NA; size: many; CDR3: CASSSQWGLHNEQFF; DNA: TGCGCCAGCAGCTCCCAGTGGGGCCTTCACAATGAGCAGTTCTTC
J: TRBJ2-2; V: TRBV12-3/TRBV12-4; D: NA; size: NA; CDR3: CASRSGQRNTGELFF; DNA: TGTGCCAGCAGATCCGGACAGAGAAACACCGGGGAGCTGTTTTTT
J: TRBJ2-3; V: TRBV12-3/TRBV12-4; D: TRBD1; size: NA; CDR3: CASRGQGAIADTQYF; DNA: TGTGCCAGCAGGGGACAGGGGGCAATCGCAGATACGCAGTATTTT
J: TRBJ1-1; V: TRBV5-1; D: NA; size: many; CDR3: CASRASGWNTEAFF; DNA: TGCGCCAGCAGGGCTTCGGGGTGGAACACTGAAGCTTTCTTT
J: TRBJ2-1; V: TRBV5-5; D: TRBD2; size: many; CDR3: CASSLGSGGYNEQFF; DNA: TGTGCCAGCAGCTTGGGTAGCGGGGGTTACAATGAGCAGTTCTTC
J: TRBJ2-1; V: TRBV6-2/TRBV6-3; D: TRBD2; size: many; CDR3: CASSYSSGGAYNEQFF; DNA: TGTGCCAGCAGTTACTCTAGCGGGGGGGCCTACAATGAGCAGTTCTTC
J: TRBJ2-2; V: TRBV7-3; D: NA; size: many; CDR3: CASSQIRVNTGELFF; DNA: TGTGCCAGCAGCCAAATACGGGTCAACACCGGGGAGCTGTTTTTT
J: TRBJ1-1; V: TRBV6-1; D: TRBD1; size: many; CDR3: CASSEDRKNTEAFF; DNA: TGTGCCAGCAGTGAGGACAGGAAAAACACTGAAGCTTTCTTT
J: TRBJ1-2; V: TRBV28; D: NA; size: few; CDR3: CASSLPGTVWDGYTF; DNA: TGTGCCAGCAGTTTACCCGGGACTGTGTGGGATGGCTACACCTTC
J: TRBJ1-2; V: TRBV20-1; D: NA; size: many; CDR3: CSATRRDRNYGYTF; DNA: TGCAGTGCTACCCGGCGAGACCGAAACTATGGCTACACCTTC
J: TRBJ2-7; V: TRBV20-1; D: TRBD1; size: many; CDR3: CSARDLSGQGVSYEQYF; DNA: TGCAGTGCTAGAGATCTAAGCGGACAGGGGGTATCCTACGAGCAGTACTTC
J: TRBJ2-3; V: TRBV14; D: NA; size: many; CDR3: CASSQVGAWRTDTQYF; DNA: TGTGCCAGCAGCCAAGTAGGGGCCTGGCGCACAGATACGCAGTATTTT
J: TRBJ2-3; V: TRBV20-1; D: TRBD2; size: few; CDR3: CSARTASGVLTDTQYF; DNA: TGCAGTGCTAGGACCGCTAGCGGGGTTTTAACAGATACGCAGTATTTT
J: TRBJ1-3; V: TRBV9; D: TRBD1; size: few; CDR3: CASSVESGQGDSGNTIYF; DNA: TGTGCCAGCAGCGTAGAGTCGGGGCAGGGGGACTCTGGAAACACCATATATTTT
J: TRBJ2-3; V: TRBV28; D: NA; size: many; CDR3: CASSFRGFAQYF; DNA: TGTGCCAGCAGTTTCAGAGGGTTCGCGCAGTATTTT
J: TRBJ1-5; V: TRBV4-1; D: NA; size: many; CDR3: CASSQEGQGQQPQHF; DNA: TGCGCCAGCAGCCAAGAGGGGCAGGGTCAACAGCCCCAGCATTTT
J: TRBJ1-2; V: TRBV7-9; D: NA; size: many; CDR3: CASSLVDYGYTF; DNA: TGTGCCAGCAGCTTAGTGGACTATGGCTACACCTTC
J: TRBJ2-7; V: TRBV5-1; D: NA; size: many; CDR3: CASSLKGSRGVYEQYF; DNA: TGCGCCAGCAGCTTGAAAGGATCTAGAGGAGTCTACGAGCAGTACTTC
J: TRBJ1-1; V: TRBV6-5; D: NA; size: many; CDR3: CASSYSWERNTEAFF; DNA: TGTGCCAGCAGTTACTCGTGGGAAAGGAACACTGAAGCTTTCTTT
J: TRBJ2-1; V: TRBV29-1; D: NA; size: NA; CDR3: CSVPGPSYNEQFF; DNA: TGCAGCGTTCCCGGCCCTTCCTACAATGAGCAGTTCTTC
J: TRBJ2-1; V: TRBV24-1; D: NA; size: few; CDR3: CATSDLVVNEQFF; DNA: TGTGCCACCAGTGATTTGGTGGTCAATGAGCAGTTCTTC
J: TRBJ2-1; V: TRBV9; D: NA; size: NA; CDR3: CASSPSGGSGSYNEQFF; DNA: TGTGCCAGCAGCCCATCCGGCGGGTCTGGGTCCTACAATGAGCAGTTCTTC
J: TRBJ2-1; V: TRBV20-1; D: TRBD1; size: many; CDR3: CSAIPGQAYNEQFF; DNA: TGCAGTGCTATACCGGGACAGGCATACAATGAGCAGTTCTTC
J: TRBJ1-2; V: TRBV27; D: NA; size: few; CDR3: CASGAGVLYGYTF; DNA: TGTGCCAGCGGGGCCGGGGTTCTCTATGGCTACACCTTC